This T cell receptor (beta chain) originates from a study of blood T cell repertoires in COVID-19. Study at large: The cDNA or gDNA used as material had been derived from T cells, B-cell-depleted T cells, or PBMCs.

Everyone who took part was about 18 to 90 years old, and they came from over 20 US areas. Assignments of participants to cohorts depended upon their own reported clinical history. Germline V gene data show CDR1 as MDHEN and CDR2 as SYDVKM. V gave up 6 bases and J gave up 5 bases, with 10 bases separating them. CDR3 length equals 12 residues. Original handling: Reference gene primer amplification in the assay estimated nucleated cell counts. The method was immunoSEQ multiplex PCR; TCRdb's version includes in-frame clones alone and lacks a portion of them. V and J calls and clone size are copied from that table; D and trimming were computed from the DNA. The sample carries 200,000 to 250,000 clones, around 85% recorded once.

Sequenced sample: PBMCs or T cells enriched from blood (not recorded which). The genes are TRBV28 and TRBJ1-2, with D unclear. The receptor was derived from a woman aged 40 to 50 with acute COVID-19. The CDR3 is CASSHAEYGYTF. The CDR3 DNA reads as TGTGCCAGCAGCCATGCGGAGTATGGCTACACCTTC.